A selection of T cell receptor beta chains follows, all from one sample in a study of blood T cell repertoires in COVID-19. Measured with immunoSEQ multiplex PCR; TCRdb has only the in-frame clones, and not every one. Altogether over 300,000 clones are present, more than 70% being singletons, with the ten largest covering about 6%. The material sequenced was peripheral blood. The receptor set was obtained from a young man who had recovered from COVID-19. Each CDR3 is given with its conserved first and last residue. Fields, in order: V gene, clone size, J gene, D gene, CDR3 DNA, CDR3 protein. The D gene is left open where the match is weak. Clone sizes are given selectively: once, few, many, or a class where the clone is expanded.

v_call: TRBV28; clone_size: -; j_call: TRBJ2-7; d_call: -; cdr3_nt: TGTGCCAGCAGTTGGCCCAACTACGAGCAGTACTTC; cdr3_aa: CASSWPNYEQYF
v_call: TRBV4-3; clone_size: -; j_call: TRBJ2-7; d_call: -; cdr3_nt: TGCGCCAGCAGCGACGTGGGGGCGAGAGAGCAGTACTTC; cdr3_aa: CASSDVGAREQYF
v_call: TRBV6-2/TRBV6-3; clone_size: -; j_call: TRBJ1-2; d_call: TRBD1; cdr3_nt: TGTGCCAGCAGCGACAGGGGTTCTAACTATGGCTACACCTTC; cdr3_aa: CASSDRGSNYGYTF
v_call: TRBV12-3/TRBV12-4; clone_size: -; j_call: TRBJ1-6; d_call: -; cdr3_nt: TGTGCCAGCAGTCCGTATTATAATTCACCCCTCCACTTT; cdr3_aa: CASSPYYNSPLHF
v_call: TRBV29-1; clone_size: -; j_call: TRBJ2-1; d_call: -; cdr3_nt: TGCAGCGTTGAGGACATGAAGGGGGATGAGCAGTTCTTC; cdr3_aa: CSVEDMKGDEQFF
v_call: TRBV11-2; clone_size: -; j_call: TRBJ2-7; d_call: TRBD2; cdr3_nt: TGTGCCAGCAGCCCACTAGCGGGAAATTACTACGAGCAGTACTTC; cdr3_aa: CASSPLAGNYYEQYF
v_call: TRBV7-9; clone_size: -; j_call: TRBJ1-2; d_call: TRBD1; cdr3_nt: TGTGCCAGCAGCTCGGACAGGATGGTCTATGGCTACACCTTC; cdr3_aa: CASSSDRMVYGYTF
v_call: TRBV3-1/TRBV3-2; clone_size: -; j_call: TRBJ2-1; d_call: -; cdr3_nt: TGTGCCAGCAGCGCAATAGGAGGGATTGAGCAGTTCTTC; cdr3_aa: CASSAIGGIEQFF
v_call: TRBV7-2; clone_size: -; j_call: TRBJ1-1; d_call: -; cdr3_nt: TGTGCCAGCAGCAGCATATGGGCACCTTCAGCTTTCTTT; cdr3_aa: CASSSIWAPSAFF
v_call: TRBV24-1; clone_size: -; j_call: TRBJ1-3; d_call: TRBD1; cdr3_nt: TGTGCCACCAGTGGGGACAGCTCCGGAAACACCATATATTTT; cdr3_aa: CATSGDSSGNTIYF
v_call: TRBV7-2; clone_size: -; j_call: TRBJ2-7; d_call: TRBD1; cdr3_nt: TGTGCCAGCAGCTCGAGGACAGGAAGCTCCTACGAGCAGTACTTC; cdr3_aa: CASSSRTGSSYEQYF
v_call: TRBV14; clone_size: -; j_call: TRBJ2-1; d_call: -; cdr3_nt: TGTGCCAGCAGCGACTTGGGGCTAGCGCACTACAATGAGCAGTTCTTC; cdr3_aa: CASSDLGLAHYNEQFF
v_call: TRBV7-9; clone_size: few; j_call: TRBJ1-1; d_call: -; cdr3_nt: TGTGCCAGCAGCGCACAGAACACTGAAGCTTTCTTT; cdr3_aa: CASSAQNTEAFF
v_call: TRBV18; clone_size: -; j_call: TRBJ1-2; d_call: TRBD1; cdr3_nt: TGTGCCAGCTCACCGGCGACAGGGGGCCATGATGGCTACACCTTC; cdr3_aa: CASSPATGGHDGYTF
v_call: TRBV6-5; clone_size: -; j_call: TRBJ2-7; d_call: TRBD1; cdr3_nt: TGTGCCAGCAGGGGGACAGGGTCCGAGCAGTACTTC; cdr3_aa: CASRGTGSEQYF
v_call: TRBV7-9; clone_size: -; j_call: TRBJ2-7; d_call: TRBD1; cdr3_nt: TGTGCCAGCAGCTTCACGGGACAGGGGGGTCACGAGCAGTACTTT; cdr3_aa: CASSFTGQGGHEQYF
v_call: TRBV5-1; clone_size: -; j_call: TRBJ2-7; d_call: TRBD1; cdr3_nt: TGCGCCAGCAGCTTGGGTGCCCCCAGCGGGACAGGGGGCGAAGAGCAGTACTTC; cdr3_aa: CASSLGAPSGTGGEEQYF
v_call: TRBV9; clone_size: -; j_call: TRBJ2-7; d_call: -; cdr3_nt: TGTGCCAGCAGCCCCCCAGCCGGGACAAGCTCCTCCTACGAGCAGTACTTC; cdr3_aa: CASSPPAGTSSSYEQYF
v_call: TRBV7-3; clone_size: -; j_call: TRBJ2-3; d_call: -; cdr3_nt: TGTGCCAGCAGCTCCAAATCGGCGCAGTATTTT; cdr3_aa: CASSSKSAQYF
v_call: TRBV19; clone_size: -; j_call: TRBJ1-5; d_call: TRBD1; cdr3_nt: TGTGCCAGTAGTATCTGGGGACAGGGTGGCAATCAGCCCCAGCATTTT; cdr3_aa: CASSIWGQGGNQPQHF
v_call: TRBV11-2; clone_size: once; j_call: TRBJ2-7; d_call: TRBD2; cdr3_nt: TGTGCCAGCAGCCCAGAGACTAGCGGATTCTACGAGCAGTACTTC; cdr3_aa: CASSPETSGFYEQYF
v_call: TRBV6-6; clone_size: -; j_call: TRBJ2-7; d_call: TRBD1; cdr3_nt: TGTGCCAGCAGTTCCGGGACAGGGGGCGAGCAGTACTTC; cdr3_aa: CASSSGTGGEQYF
v_call: TRBV2; clone_size: -; j_call: TRBJ2-5; d_call: -; cdr3_nt: TGTGCCAGCCGACAGGTAGAGACCCAGTACTTC; cdr3_aa: CASRQVETQYF
v_call: TRBV27; clone_size: -; j_call: TRBJ2-5; d_call: TRBD2; cdr3_nt: TGTGCCAGCGGCTGGTTGAGGGGAGGGCCTCAAGAGACCCAGTACTTC; cdr3_aa: CASGWLRGGPQETQYF
v_call: TRBV10-1; clone_size: few; j_call: TRBJ1-1; d_call: TRBD1; cdr3_nt: TGCGCCAGCAGTGAGTCGAAGGCAGGGGGAAGGAGGGCTTTCTTT; cdr3_aa: CASSESKAGGRRAFF
v_call: TRBV5-1; clone_size: few; j_call: TRBJ1-1; d_call: -; cdr3_nt: TGCGCCAGCAGCTTAGGACAGACCTTCACTGAAGCTTTCTTT; cdr3_aa: CASSLGQTFTEAFF
v_call: TRBV3-1/TRBV3-2; clone_size: -; j_call: TRBJ1-2; d_call: -; cdr3_nt: TGTGCCAGCAGCCACTCCGACAGGCCCTATGGCTACACCTTC; cdr3_aa: CASSHSDRPYGYTF
v_call: TRBV7-8; clone_size: -; j_call: TRBJ1-1; d_call: -; cdr3_nt: TGTGCCAGCAGCCGCCTTGGGGGGGCTACTGAAGCTTTCTTT; cdr3_aa: CASSRLGGATEAFF
v_call: TRBV5-1; clone_size: -; j_call: TRBJ2-3; d_call: -; cdr3_nt: TGCGCCAGCAGCCGCCTAGCAGATACGCAGTATTTT; cdr3_aa: CASSRLADTQYF
v_call: TRBV4-1; clone_size: -; j_call: TRBJ2-1; d_call: TRBD2; cdr3_nt: TGCGCCAGCAGCCGCCTAGCGGGAGGGGGGAGCTCCTACAATGAGCAGTTCTTC; cdr3_aa: CASSRLAGGGSSYNEQFF
v_call: TRBV11-2; clone_size: -; j_call: TRBJ1-6; d_call: -; cdr3_nt: TGTGCCAGCAGCTTTCTCGAAATCACAGAAAGGAATTCACCCCTCCACTTT; cdr3_aa: CASSFLEITERNSPLHF
v_call: TRBV7-9; clone_size: -; j_call: TRBJ1-2; d_call: -; cdr3_nt: TGTGCCAGCAGCGGGAGTCTTAATGGCTACACCTTC; cdr3_aa: CASSGSLNGYTF
v_call: TRBV6-5; clone_size: -; j_call: TRBJ2-1; d_call: -; cdr3_nt: TGTGCCAGCAGTTACTCCTCAGGGGTTTCCTACAATGAGCAGTTCTTC; cdr3_aa: CASSYSSGVSYNEQFF
v_call: TRBV6-5; clone_size: -; j_call: TRBJ2-7; d_call: TRBD1; cdr3_nt: TGTGCCAGCAGGACAGGGTTTGCGTCCTACGAGCAGTACTTC; cdr3_aa: CASRTGFASYEQYF
v_call: TRBV16; clone_size: -; j_call: TRBJ1-1; d_call: -; cdr3_nt: TGTGCCAGCAGCCAAACCAGGGAAGTGGGTACTGAAGCTTTCTTT; cdr3_aa: CASSQTREVGTEAFF
v_call: TRBV7-9; clone_size: -; j_call: TRBJ2-7; d_call: -; cdr3_nt: TGTGCCAGCAGCTTGCCCGGGACGGGGGTCTACGAGCAGTACTTC; cdr3_aa: CASSLPGTGVYEQYF
v_call: TRBV19; clone_size: once; j_call: TRBJ1-2; d_call: -; cdr3_nt: TGTGCCAGTAGTATCGGAGCGGCGGACAGTCTGGTGGGCGGCTACACCTTC; cdr3_aa: CASSIGAADSLVGGYTF
v_call: TRBV20-1; clone_size: few; j_call: TRBJ1-1; d_call: -; cdr3_nt: TGCAGTGCTAGTGCAGTGATGAACACTGAAGCTTTCTTT; cdr3_aa: CSASAVMNTEAFF
v_call: TRBV7-2; clone_size: -; j_call: TRBJ1-4; d_call: TRBD1; cdr3_nt: TGTGCCAGCAGGTTAGCCGGGACAGGGGATGAAAAACTGTTTTTT; cdr3_aa: CASRLAGTGDEKLFF
v_call: TRBV11-2; clone_size: -; j_call: TRBJ2-7; d_call: -; cdr3_nt: TGTGCCAGCAGCTTGCGCGTCTCCTACGAGCAGTACTTC; cdr3_aa: CASSLRVSYEQYF
v_call: TRBV5-1; clone_size: -; j_call: TRBJ2-1; d_call: TRBD2; cdr3_nt: TGCGCCAGCAGCCCACTAGGACTAGCGGGGTACAATGAGCAGTTCTTC; cdr3_aa: CASSPLGLAGYNEQFF
v_call: TRBV2; clone_size: -; j_call: TRBJ1-2; d_call: -; cdr3_nt: TGTGCCAGCATTAGACAGCGCCAAAACTATGGCTACACCTTC; cdr3_aa: CASIRQRQNYGYTF
v_call: TRBV4-1; clone_size: -; j_call: TRBJ2-7; d_call: TRBD2; cdr3_nt: TGCGCCAGCAGCCAAGATGGAAGCGGGATAGGATCCTACGAGCAGTACTTC; cdr3_aa: CASSQDGSGIGSYEQYF
v_call: TRBV2; clone_size: -; j_call: TRBJ1-3; d_call: -; cdr3_nt: TGTGCCAGCAGATCCGGTTTTAGCTCTGGAAACACCATATATTTT; cdr3_aa: CASRSGFSSGNTIYF
v_call: TRBV5-1; clone_size: -; j_call: TRBJ2-3; d_call: -; cdr3_nt: TGCGCCAGCAGCTTGGGTAGCGGTAGCACAGATACGCAGTATTTT; cdr3_aa: CASSLGSGSTDTQYF
v_call: TRBV3-1/TRBV3-2; clone_size: -; j_call: TRBJ2-1; d_call: -; cdr3_nt: TGTGCCAGCAGCACTCAGACAGGCCTAGCGGCTTACAATGAGCAGTTCTTC; cdr3_aa: CASSTQTGLAAYNEQFF
v_call: TRBV15; clone_size: once; j_call: TRBJ1-4; d_call: -; cdr3_nt: TGTGCCACCAGCAGAGATCTTGTCGGGACTAATGAAAAACTGTTTTTT; cdr3_aa: CATSRDLVGTNEKLFF
v_call: TRBV30; clone_size: -; j_call: TRBJ1-6; d_call: -; cdr3_nt: TGTGCCTGGAGCACGACAGGCTATAATTCACCCCTCCACTTT; cdr3_aa: CAWSTTGYNSPLHF
v_call: TRBV12-5; clone_size: -; j_call: TRBJ2-1; d_call: -; cdr3_nt: TGTGCTAGTCAAACCCCGGGAGCGGGTCTTTACAATGAGCAGTTCTTC; cdr3_aa: CASQTPGAGLYNEQFF